Listed here are 18 T cell receptor beta chains from one sample, sequenced in a study of shared clonotypes between healthy human individuals. Sequencing was performed with immunoSEQ multiplex PCR; in TCRdb, only in-frame clones are kept and a portion is missing. The sample has about 2.4 million clones; approximately 94% are singletons. Sequenced material: naive CD4+ T cells sorted from blood. This sample's subset: CD45RA+ positively selected. These receptor sequences come from a man in his late teens or twenties in good health.

The gene calls are TRBV4-1 and TRBJ2-5; 9 bases map to TRBD2. The CDR3 runs to 17 residues. Germline-derived CDR1 and CDR2 are MGHRA and YSYEKL. The junction had 6 bases not matched to a gene; V was cut back by 1 base and J by 0 bases. CDR3 protein: CASSQARLAANQETQYF. Written as DNA, the CDR3 is TGCGCCAGCAGCCAAGCGCGACTAGCGGCCAACCAAGAGACCCAGTACTTC.

This rearrangement joins TRBV18 to TRBJ2-7; D might be TRBD2 (5 bases). CDR3 size: 14 residues. Germline-derived CDR1 and CDR2 are KGHSH and LQKENI. The V end was cut by 0 bases, the J end by 5 bases, with 11 bases between. The DNA of the CDR3 is TGTGCCAGCTCACCACCGTCGGGAAGCCACGAGCAGTACTTC. This encodes CASSPPSGSHEQYF.

The V and J genes are TRBV4-1 and TRBJ1-1; 7 bases match TRBD1. Germline lookup yields CDR1 MGHRA and CDR2 YSYEKL. CDR3 length: 14 amino acids. Trimming cost V 4 bases and J 1 base; bases outside gene matches: 3. Written as DNA, the CDR3 is TGCGCCAGCAGCCCAACAGGGGCGAACACTGAAGCTTTCTTT. Amino acid sequence: CASSPTGANTEAFF.

This rearrangement joins TRBV5-5 to TRBJ2-2; perhaps TRBD1 as D (6 bases). In germline, CDR1 is SGHKS, CDR2 YYEKEE (reference sequence). The ends were cut back, 1 base at V and 4 bases at J, with 11 bases in the middle. The CDR3 runs 15 residues. DNA for the CDR3: TGTGCCAGCAGCTTGTTACAGGGCCCCACCGGGGAGCTGTTTTTT. Its translation: CASSLLQGPTGELFF.

This clone has just one count. The rearrangement joins TRBV5-1 to TRBJ1-4; D uncertain. Germline values: CDR1 SGHRS, CDR2 YFSETQ. V was trimmed by 0 bases and J by 12 bases, leaving 6 bases between them. There are 11 residues in the CDR3. CDR3 amino acids: CASSLDGELFF. CDR3 DNA sequence: TGCGCCAGCAGCTTGGATGGAGAACTGTTTTTT.

The genes are TRBV29-1 and TRBJ2-3; 13 nucleotides agree with TRBD2. V trimming: 7 bases; J trimming: 6 bases; junction bases outside the gene matches: 1. Germline-derived CDR1 and CDR2 are SQVTM and ANQGSEA. This CDR3 spans 12 amino acids. The CDR3: CSGGLAGDTQYF. The CDR3 DNA sequence: TGCAGCGGGGGACTAGCGGGGGATACGCAGTATTTT.

This clone was seen just once. V gene TRBV10-3 combines with J gene TRBJ1-6, with TRBD1 identical over 9 bases. This CDR3 is 15 amino acids long. Germline V gene data show CDR1 as ENHRY and CDR2 as SYGVKD. The trim removed 6 bases at V and 7 bases at J, leaving 7 bases unmatched. Here the CDR3 DNA reads TGTGCCATCAGGGAAGGGACAGGGAACAATTCACCCCTCCACTTT. This codes for CAIREGTGNNSPLHF.

The V call is TRBV27, the J call TRBJ2-7; 9 bases are a match to TRBD1. The CDR3 totals 13 residues. V lost 11 bases to trimming and J lost 6 bases; unmatched junction nucleotides: 11. Germline CDR1 and CDR2: MNHEY and SMNVEV (reference sequence). CDR3 amino acids: CAGVTGGRCEQYF. CDR3 nucleotide sequence: TGTGCCGGTGTAACAGGGGGCCGGTGCGAGCAGTACTTC.

The V call is TRBV2, the J call TRBJ1-1; D not resolved. V lost 4 bases and J lost 0, with 9 bases in between. CDR3 length: 14 residues. CDR1 and CDR2 (germline): SNHLY, FYNNEI. The CDR3 coding sequence is TGTGCCAGCAGTGTAGTAGGGATGAACACTGAAGCTTTCTTT. This encodes CASSVVGMNTEAFF.

This sequence joins TRBV28 and TRBJ2-1; possibly TRBD1 or TRBD2 for D (5 bases each). The CDR3 consists of 15 residues. The V and J ends lost 8 bases and 9 bases respectively, with 23 bases between them. Germline CDR1 is MDHEN and CDR2 is SYDVKM. The CDR3 region is CASWEWGAPPAEQFF. The CDR3 bases are TGTGCCAGCTGGGAGTGGGGCGCCCCCCCGGCTGAGCAGTTCTTC.

This clone has only one observation. This rearrangement joins TRBV30 to TRBJ2-7; 10 bases are a match to TRBD2. The germline gives CDR1 GTSNPN, CDR2 SVGIG (reference sequence). J was trimmed by 6 bases and V by 5 bases; bases with no gene match: 7. This CDR3 spans 13 amino acids. CDR3 DNA sequence: TGTGCCTGGCAAACTAGCGGGGTGGGCGAGCAGTACTTC. The encoded protein is CAWQTSGVGEQYF.

V and J are TRBV5-1 and TRBJ2-7; the D is unclear. Germline V CDR1 and CDR2: SGHRS, YFSETQ. Trimming left V 1 base short and J 2 bases short, with 10 bases between. The CDR3 has 14 residues. CDR3 loop: CASSLSGSTYEQYF. CDR3 DNA: TGCGCCAGCAGCTTGTCCGGCAGTACCTACGAGCAGTACTTC.

This rearrangement joins TRBV10-3 to TRBJ2-2, with 10 bases identical to TRBD1. The CDR3 is 15 residues long. Trimming took 6 bases from V and 5 from J; bases not matched to a gene: 6. CDR1 and CDR2 (germline): ENHRY, SYGVKD. The CDR3 is CAISSGTGVTGELFF. CDR3 DNA: TGTGCCATCAGCTCCGGGACAGGGGTTACCGGGGAGCTGTTTTTT.

The chain combines TRBV19 with TRBJ2-4, with D unclear. Per germline, CDR1 LNHDA and CDR2 SQIVND (reference sequence). This CDR3 comprises 15 residues. V dropped 6 bases and J dropped 0 bases, with 12 bases sitting between them. DNA for the CDR3: TGTGCCAGTAGCCTAGACCACTTAGCCAAAAACATTCAGTACTTC. It yields the protein CASSLDHLAKNIQYF.

The gene calls are TRBV5-1 and TRBJ2-3, with 12 bases aligning to TRBD2. The germline CDR1 and CDR2 sequences are SGHRS and YFSETQ. V shed 0 bases, J shed 3 bases, and the junction held 2 bases outside the gene matches. The CDR3 consists of 16 residues. This CDR3 is CASSLDGLAGTDTQYF. The CDR3 DNA follows: TGCGCCAGCAGCTTGGACGGACTAGCGGGAACAGATACGCAGTATTTT.

The rearrangement joins TRBV6-6 to TRBJ1-2; no definite D call. CDR1 MNHNY and CDR2 SVGAGI come from the germline V gene (reference sequence). The CDR3 spans 11 residues. V lost 5 bases, J lost 14 bases, and 15 bases lay in between. CDR3 DNA sequence: TGTGCCAGCAGTCATACCCAGCTCATGACCTTC. Its translation: CASSHTQLMTF.

Regarding this clone: A read error may account for a junction end that differs from germline. The chain combines TRBV30 with TRBJ1-6, with D perhaps TRBD1 (5 bases). The CDR3 extends over 14 amino acids. In germline, CDR1 is GTSNPN, CDR2 SVGIG (reference sequence). The CDR3 spells CGWEGQVEGSPLHF. Here the CDR3 DNA reads TGTGGCTGGGAGGGGCAGGTCGAAGGTTCACCCCTCCACTTT.

This clone was recorded once. The chain has TRBV5-1 and TRBJ2-3; D possibly corresponds to TRBD1 (6 bases). Germline CDR1 and CDR2: SGHRS and YFSETQ. The CDR3 covers 14 residues. With 2 bases removed from V and 2 bases from J, the gap between germline ends came to 9 bases. In DNA form, the CDR3 reads TGCGCCAGCAGCTTCGGACAGCCCACAGATACGCAGTATTTT. Residues: CASSFGQPTDTQYF. Full variable domain (rest looked up from reference TRBV5-1 and TRBJ2-3): KAGVTQTPRYLIKTRGQQVTLSCSPISGHRSVSWYQQTPGQGLQFLFEYFSETQRNKGNFPGRFSGRQFSNSRSEMNVSTLELGDSALYLCASSFGQPTDTQYFGPGTRLTVL.